A single sample gave rise to the 21 T cell receptor beta chains below, sequenced in a study of human T cells and chemical hapten exposure. TCRdb redid the calling of the RACE reads with MiXCR, one entry per CDR3 protein. Seen here are about 68,000 distinct CDR3 sequences, approximately 11% observed once, and the top ten hold approximately 4.7%. The sample's time point: pre-sensitization, week 0. Treatment defined: therapeutic diphenylcyclopropenone sensitization with weekly scalp DPC. The input for sequencing was whole blood, taken in connection with sensitization to the hapten diphenylcyclopropenone (DPC). The receptors shown here come from a woman aged 45-60 years with alopecia areata. Some clones in this sample may be carry-over from other donors' samples.

At least ten counts were recorded for this clonotype. J is TRBJ1-5 and V is TRBV19; D remains ambiguous. Germline CDR1 reads LNHDA; CDR2 reads SQIVND (reference sequence). CDR3 length: 13 residues. V was pared by 5 bases and J by 5 bases, with 10 bases between. CDR3 bases: TGTGCCAGTAGTCAGCAGCAGGATCAGCCCCAGCATTTT. Translated, it gives CASSQQQDQPQHF.

This clonotype was counted ten times or more. The rearrangement links TRBV6-2 or TRBV6-3 to TRBJ2-5; TRBD1 agrees at 7 bases. The germline CDR1 and CDR2 sequences are MNHEY and SVGEGT. The CDR3 extends over 12 amino acids. V shed 7 bases and J 7 bases; nucleotides not matched to a gene: 6. The CDR3 nucleotides are TGTGCCAGCACCCCACAGGGGTCGACCCAGTACTTC. It specifies CASTPQGSTQYF.

This clonotype has ten or more counts. The chain recombines TRBV6-2 or TRBV6-3 with TRBJ1-2; D gene ambiguous. Germline V gene data show CDR1 as MNHEY and CDR2 as SVGEGT. The ends were cut back, 6 bases at V and 3 bases at J, with 14 bases in the middle. CDR3 length: 14 amino acids. DNA for the CDR3: TGTGCCAGCAGAGAGGGCGGCAGGTACTATGGCTACACCTTC. Its protein is CASREGGRYYGYTF.

This clonotype was seen only a few times. The genes are TRBV12-3 or TRBV12-4 and TRBJ1-5, with 8 bases lining up with TRBD1. This CDR3 region has 15 residues. J gave up 1 base and V 6 bases, and 5 bases lay outside the gene matches. In DNA form, the CDR3 reads TGTGCCAGCAGCTACCGGACAGGGAGCAATCAGCCCCAGCATTTT. Its protein product is CASSYRTGSNQPQHF.

This clonotype appeared many times. This chain uses TRBV28 with TRBJ1-2; the match to TRBD1 covers 11 bases. V lost 6 bases, J lost 3 bases, and 3 bases stayed unmatched. The CDR3 loop spans 14 amino acids. CDR1 is MDHEN, CDR2 SYDVKM, per germline. Here the CDR3 reads CASRGTGGDYGYTF. As DNA, the CDR3 is TGTGCCAGCAGGGGGACAGGGGGGGACTATGGCTACACCTTC.

This clonotype was seen ten or more times. The chain uses TRBV7-6 and TRBJ2-7, with D perhaps TRBD2 (7 bases). This CDR3 contains 15 residues. Germline V gene data show CDR1 as SGHVS and CDR2 as FNYEAQ. V lost 4 bases and J 4 bases, leaving 17 bases between the germline ends. CDR3 in amino acids: CASSSQGGGGYEQYF. CDR3 coding DNA: TGTGCCAGCAGCTCCCAAGGGGGGGGAGGTTACGAGCAGTACTTC.

In this sample, this clonotype turned up many times. This chain uses TRBV3-1 with TRBJ2-7, with D possibly being TRBD2 (5 bases). The germline V and J ends were trimmed by 0 bases and 7 bases, with 13 bases remaining between them. Germline CDR1 and CDR2: LGHDT and YNNKEL (reference sequence). This CDR3 comprises 14 residues. The CDR3 DNA reads TGTGCCAGCAGCCAAGATGGCGCCCCGGGGGAGCAGTACTTC. It translates to CASSQDGAPGEQYF.

The table lists this clonotype with many counts. The chain combines TRBV12-3 or TRBV12-4 with TRBJ1-5, with a possible D match to TRBD1 (6 bases). The CDR3 is 15 amino acids. The germline V and J ends were trimmed by 1 base and 2 bases, with 9 bases remaining between them. CDR3 region: CASSLEAGGNQPQHF. The CDR3 nucleotides read TGTGCCAGCAGTTTAGAAGCAGGGGGCAATCAGCCCCAGCATTTT.

Many counts were recorded for this clonotype. The V and J genes are TRBV10-3 and TRBJ1-1; TRBD1 is a possible D gene (5 bases). Germline CDR1 and CDR2: ENHRY and SYGVKD. This CDR3 is 14 amino acids long. V was pared by 3 bases and J by 1 base, with 9 bases between. CDR3 bases: TGTGCCATCAGTGACGGCAGGGCGAACACTGAAGCTTTCTTT. Translating it yields CAISDGRANTEAFF.

Only a few counts were recorded for this clonotype. The chain links TRBV28 to TRBJ2-5; D may be TRBD2 (5 bases). Per the germline V gene, CDR1 is MDHEN and CDR2 is SYDVKM. Trimming shortened V by 8 bases and J by 0 bases, and 16 bases separated the two germline ends. The CDR3 spans 15 residues. The CDR3 nucleotides are TGTGCCAGCGGTGGAGGCGCGGCCTACCAAGAGACCCAGTACTTC. This gives the protein CASGGGAAYQETQYF.

This clonotype was picked up many times. The chain has TRBV7-2 and TRBJ1-3; D uncertain. V gave up 4 bases and J gave up 0 bases, with 10 bases separating them. In germline, CDR1 is SGHTA, CDR2 FQGNSA. The CDR3 sequence is 15 residues long. CDR3 protein: CASSSQVISGNTIYF. The CDR3 nucleotides read TGTGCCAGCAGCTCCCAGGTGATCTCTGGAAACACCATATATTTT.

This clonotype was observed a handful of times. The chain joins TRBV20-1 to TRBJ2-3; D may be TRBD1 (5 bases). Germline-derived CDR1 and CDR2 are DFQATT and SNEGSKA (reference sequence). Trimming took 3 bases from V and 5 from J, leaving 15 bases between them. The CDR3 runs to 14 residues. The DNA for the CDR3 is TGCAGTGCTAGCCCCTGGGGCAGCCAAGATACGCAGTATTTT. It specifies CSASPWGSQDTQYF.

This clonotype has a count of ten or more. Here the CDR3 reads CASIGLAGAGEQFF. In DNA form, the CDR3 reads TGTGCCAGCATAGGGCTAGCGGGAGCTGGTGAGCAGTTCTTC. The J gene is TRBJ2-1, the V gene TRBV28, with TRBD2 matching over 10 bases. The CDR3 contains 14 residues. CDR1 and CDR2 (germline): MDHEN, SYDVKM. V was pared by 7 bases and J by 9 bases, with 9 bases of the junction left unmatched. Complete variable domain (other parts from reference TRBV28 and TRBJ2-1): DVKVTQSSRYLVKRTGEKVFLECVQDMDHENMFWYRQDPGLGLRLIYFSYDVKMKEKGDIPEGYSVSREKKERFSLILESASTNQTSMYLCASIGLAGAGEQFFGPGTRLTVL.

The rearrangement links TRBV27 to TRBJ1-5, with a weak D call TRBD1 (5 bases). Trimming stripped 10 bases from V and 2 bases from J, with 18 bases between. In germline, CDR1 is MNHEY, CDR2 SMNVEV (reference sequence). The CDR3 extends over 15 amino acids. In nucleotides, the CDR3 is TGTGCCACCTCACCGGGAGGGGCCCGCAATCAGCCCCAGCATTTT. Translation gives CATSPGGARNQPQHF.

This clonotype has at least ten counts. The rearrangement uses TRBV2 and TRBJ1-6; maybe TRBD1 (5 bases). This CDR3 has 16 amino acids. In germline, CDR1 is SNHLY, CDR2 FYNNEI. Trimming pared 3 bases from V and 11 bases from J, leaving 20 bases between. CDR3: CASSEEDISVGPPLHF. The CDR3 DNA sequence: TGTGCCAGCAGTGAGGAGGACATTTCGGTGGGGCCACCCCTCCACTTT.

This chain links TRBV19 with TRBJ2-1; 9 bases are shared with TRBD2. There are 15 residues in the CDR3. CDR1 and CDR2 from the germline V gene are LNHDA and SQIVND (reference sequence). After removal of 5 bases from V and 5 bases from J, the junction contained 7 bases not matched to a gene. The CDR3 sequence is CASSRREGRNNEQFF. The CDR3 nucleotides read TGTGCCAGTAGTCGGCGGGAGGGCCGGAACAATGAGCAGTTCTTC.

The CDR3 sequence: CASSSETVANYGYTF. Here the CDR3 DNA reads TGTGCCAGCTCTTCCGAGACGGTAGCTAACTATGGCTACACCTTC. This chain connects TRBV18 to TRBJ1-2; D uncertain. Germline loops: CDR1 KGHSH, CDR2 LQKENI. This CDR3 region has 15 residues. V was pared by 6 bases and J by 0 bases, with 14 bases between.

As for this clonotype: This may be a read error: a much more frequent sequence differs by one nucleotide. CDR3 bases: TGCAGCGCCGGGGACGGGGGAACCCAGTACTTC. Translating it yields CSAGDGGTQYF. This chain links TRBV29-1 with TRBJ2-5, with D perhaps matching TRBD2 (6 bases). This CDR3 has 11 amino acids. V dropped 7 bases and J dropped 8 bases, with 14 bases sitting between them. The germline CDR1 and CDR2 sequences are SQVTM and ANQGSEA. The entire variable domain, with the rest obtained from reference TRBV29-1 and TRBJ2-5, is as follows: SAVISQKPSRDICQRGTSLTIQCQVDSQVTMMFWYRQQPGQSLTLIATANQGSEATYESGFVIDKFPISRPNLTFSTLTVSNMSPEDSSIYLCSAGDGGTQYFGPGTRLLVL.

This clonotype was counted only a few times. The chain recombines TRBV12-3 or TRBV12-4 with TRBJ2-2, with D hard to call. This CDR3 comprises 12 residues. Trimming took off 5 bases at V and 6 bases at J, with 7 bases between the two ends. CDR3 sequence reads: CASSTPPGELFF. The CDR3 DNA reads TGTGCCAGCAGTACCCCGCCCGGGGAGCTGTTTTTT.

This clonotype was counted ten times or more. The chain employs TRBV27 and TRBJ2-7; 9 bases are a match to TRBD1. The CDR3 is 15 amino acids. V lost 2 bases and J lost 3; bases outside the gene matches: 5. CDR1 is MNHEY, CDR2 SMNVEV, per germline (reference sequence). The CDR3 loop reads CASSLSGTGHYEQYF. The CDR3, as DNA: TGTGCCAGCAGTTTAAGTGGGACAGGGCACTACGAGCAGTACTTC.

This clonotype was seen many times. The chain recombines TRBV30 with TRBJ1-5; maybe TRBD1 (5 bases). The CDR3 loop spans 12 amino acids. Germline CDR1 reads GTSNPN; CDR2 reads SVGIG (reference sequence). V was cut by 2 bases and J by 14 bases, with 16 bases left in between. The CDR3 reads CAWSRSGTPEHF. The CDR3 coding sequence is TGTGCCTGGAGTCGATCCGGGACCCCCGAGCATTTT.